Following are 30 T cell receptor beta chains from one sample sequenced in a study of T cells in Graves' hyperthyroidism and ophthalmopathy. Authors of the study amplified TCR beta CDR3 regions from RNA transcripts. Initially, a first-round RT-PCR of the TCR CDR3 employed the HTBI primer set. TCRdb reprocessed the multiplex PCR reads via MiXCR and lists one record per CDR3 protein. The sample lists approximately 360,000 distinct CDR3 sequences, 25% seen once, with about 70% in the top ten. Sequencing was carried out using blood. These receptors were obtained from a man between 50 and 59 years old with Graves' hyperthyroidism.

This clonotype was observed at least ten times. The genes are TRBV20-1 and TRBJ1-1; 7 bases align to TRBD1. CDR3 length: 16 amino acids. After removal of 0 bases from V and 4 bases from J, the junction contained 11 bases not matched to a gene. The germline CDR1 and CDR2 sequences are DFQATT and SNEGSKA (reference sequence). The CDR3 loop reads CSARDSIRQGPTEAFF. The CDR3 DNA reads as TGCAGTGCTAGAGACTCTATTCGACAGGGACCCACTGAAGCTTTCTTT.

The chain joins TRBV20-1 to TRBJ1-1; D is uncertain. CDR3 length: 13 residues. V was trimmed by 5 bases and J by 7 bases, leaving 17 bases between them. Germline CDR1 is DFQATT and CDR2 is SNEGSKA (reference sequence). DNA of the CDR3: TGCAGTGCTCTTTATCGGCGGGGTGATGAAGCTTTCTTT. Its protein is CSALYRRGDEAFF.

This sequence joins TRBV19 and TRBJ2-1; D unresolved. With 3 bases removed from V and 10 bases from J, the gap between germline ends came to 7 bases. The CDR3 extends over 11 amino acids. Germline V gene sequence: CDR1 LNHDA, CDR2 SQIVND (reference sequence). The CDR3 coding sequence is TGTGCCAGTAGTATGCTAGGGGAGCAGTTCTTC. It codes for CASSMLGEQFF. Full variable domain (rest looked up from reference TRBV19 and TRBJ2-1): DGGITQSPKYLFRKEGQNVTLSCEQNLNHDAMYWYRQDPGQGLRLIYYSQIVNDFQKGDIAEGYSVSREKKESFPLTVTSAQKNPTAFYLCASSMLGEQFFGPGTRLTVL.

The chain employs TRBV28 and TRBJ1-5; no firm D call. The V gene lost 8 bases and the J gene lost 5 bases, with 13 bases spanning the gap. The CDR3 sequence is 13 residues long. The germline V gene encodes CDR1 MDHEN and CDR2 SYDVKM. The CDR3 region is CASPRGFDQPQHF. The CDR3, as DNA: TGTGCCAGCCCTCGAGGGTTCGATCAGCCCCAGCATTTT.

This chain joins TRBV20-1 and TRBJ1-6; D remains ambiguous. From germline, CDR1 is DFQATT and CDR2 SNEGSKA (reference sequence). The CDR3 sequence is 11 residues long. Deletions cut 5 bases from V and 18 bases from J, with 17 bases between. The CDR3 loop is CSASSNRRHHF. CDR3 coding DNA: TGCAGTGCTTCATCTAACCGGAGACACCACTTT.

The chain couples TRBV25-1 to TRBJ2-7, with D perhaps matching TRBD1 or TRBD2 (5 bases each). Germline V lookup: CDR1 MGHDK, CDR2 SYGVNS. The CDR3 spans 12 residues. Trimming stripped 10 bases from V and 6 bases from J, with 16 bases between. CDR3 amino acids: CATGRGQAEQYF. The CDR3 DNA reads as TGTGCCACGGGAAGGGGCCAAGCCGAGCAGTACTTC.

This clonotype was found a few times. The V gene is TRBV29-1, the J gene TRBJ1-2; D unresolved. The V end was cut by 3 bases, the J end by 5 bases, with 10 bases between. This CDR3 region has 12 residues. Germline CDR1 SQVTM, CDR2 ANQGSEA. As DNA, the CDR3 is TGCAGCGTTGACGGTGGGGTTTATGGCTACACCTTC. This sequence encodes CSVDGGVYGYTF.

In this sample, this clonotype turned up a few times. This sequence joins TRBV20-1 and TRBJ1-3, with 7 positions matching TRBD1. The V segment lost 3 bases and the J segment 3 bases; nucleotides outside the gene matches: 5. Per germline, CDR1 DFQATT and CDR2 SNEGSKA (reference sequence). CDR3 size: 14 residues. In DNA, the CDR3 is TGCAGTGCTAGCAGACAGGGACTTGGAAACACCATATATTTT. Its protein product is CSASRQGLGNTIYF.

The gene calls are TRBV6-2 or TRBV6-3 and TRBJ2-3; tentatively, D is TRBD2 (5 bases). Per germline, CDR1 MNHEY and CDR2 SVGEGT. This CDR3 region has 14 residues. Trimming took 7 bases from V and 4 from J, leaving 15 bases between them. DNA for the CDR3: TGTGCCAGCACCTTCGACCCGGAGGCAGATACGCAGTATTTT. It encodes CASTFDPEADTQYF.

This chain joins TRBV5-1 and TRBJ1-6; 7 nucleotides align to TRBD1. The CDR3 runs 16 residues. V gave up 0 bases and J gave up 5 bases; unmatched junction bases: 5. Germline CDR1 and CDR2: SGHRS and YFSETQ. CDR3 coding DNA: TGCGCCAGCAGCTTGGAAGGGGGCCGAGATAATTCACCCCTCCACTTT. As protein: CASSLEGGRDNSPLHF.

This clonotype has more than one count but fewer than ten. The V call is TRBV20-1, the J call TRBJ2-4; 7 bases fit TRBD2. Germline V gene lookup returns CDR1 DFQATT and CDR2 SNEGSKA (reference sequence). The CDR3 runs to 13 residues. J gave up 0 bases and V 5 bases, and 1 base lay outside the gene matches. The CDR3 nucleotides read TGCAGTGCTGGGAGGGCAGCCAAAAACATTCAGTACTTC. The encoded protein is CSAGRAAKNIQYF.

This clonotype was counted a few times. V is TRBV30 and J is TRBJ2-5, with 8 bases identical to TRBD1. The CDR3 is 13 amino acids. The J segment lost 5 bases and the V segment lost 3 bases, leaving 5 bases of the junction unmatched. Germline V gene data show CDR1 as GTSNPN and CDR2 as SVGIG (reference sequence). In DNA form, the CDR3 reads TGTGCCTGGAGCACAGGGGGTGGGGAGACCCAGTACTTC. It codes for CAWSTGGGETQYF. The full variable domain, in which reference TRBV30 and TRBJ2-5 provide the parts outside the CDR3, is SQTIHQWPATLVQPVGSPLSLECTVEGTSNPNLYWYRQAAGRGLQLLFYSVGIGQISSEVPQNLSASRPQDRQFILSSKKLLLSDSGFYLCAWSTGGGETQYFGPGTRLLVL.

This clonotype was recorded at least ten times. The V gene is TRBV20-1, the J gene TRBJ1-1; tentative D call: TRBD1 (5 bases). V shed 2 bases and J shed 5 bases, with 15 bases lying between them. The CDR3 covers 14 residues. Germline CDR1 and CDR2: DFQATT and SNEGSKA (reference sequence). The CDR3 DNA reads as TGCAGTGCTAGATCGGACGGGACTCGTACTGAAGCTTTCTTT. Its protein is CSARSDGTRTEAFF.

This clonotype was detected a few times. The rearrangement uses TRBV5-1 and TRBJ2-5, with a tentative D call TRBD2 (5 bases). The germline V gene encodes CDR1 SGHRS and CDR2 YFSETQ. Trimming took 0 bases from V and 3 from J, leaving 12 bases between them. The CDR3 extends over 15 amino acids. DNA of the CDR3: TGCGCCAGCAGCTTGGTCGTGTCGGGGAAAGAGACCCAGTACTTC. It encodes CASSLVVSGKETQYF.

In this sample, this clonotype turned up a few times. The chain joins TRBV11-1 to TRBJ2-1; the match to TRBD2 covers 13 bases. V trimming: 2 bases; J trimming: 4 bases; junction bases outside the gene matches: 5. The V gene's germline CDR1 is SGHAT and CDR2 FQDESV (reference sequence). The CDR3 has 17 residues. CDR3 nucleotide sequence: TGTGCCAGCAGCTTAATAGGGACTAGCGGGAAATACAATGAGCAGTTCTTC. Translated, it gives CASSLIGTSGKYNEQFF.

The V gene is TRBV19, the J gene TRBJ2-1; a possible D gene is TRBD1 (6 bases). V lost 7 bases, J lost 0 bases, and 10 bases lay in between. The CDR3 loop spans 14 amino acids. Looked up from germline, CDR1 is LNHDA and CDR2 is SQIVND (reference sequence). Here the CDR3 DNA reads TGTGCCAGTACCCGGGACAACTCCTACAATGAGCAGTTCTTC. Protein product: CASTRDNSYNEQFF.

This clonotype has a count of ten or more. The chain links TRBV27 to TRBJ1-1; D gene ambiguous. The CDR3 has 15 residues. Germline V gives CDR1 MNHEY, CDR2 SMNVEV (reference sequence). V lost 4 bases to trimming and J lost 1 base, with 13 bases between them. The DNA of the CDR3 is TGTGCCAGCAGTTCTCTCAGTCCAGAGAACACTGAAGCTTTCTTT. This codes for CASSSLSPENTEAFF.

This clonotype was counted a few times. The V and J genes are TRBV7-6 and TRBJ2-1; no clear D gene. There are 13 residues in the CDR3. V lost 5 bases and J lost 8, with 13 bases in between. Germline CDR1 reads SGHVS; CDR2 reads FNYEAQ. CDR3 amino acids: CASSPHLRDEQFF. In DNA, the CDR3 is TGTGCCAGCAGCCCACATCTAAGGGATGAGCAGTTCTTC.

This clonotype was recorded a few times. J is TRBJ1-1 and V is TRBV29-1; D is uncertain. Germline CDR1 is SQVTM and CDR2 is ANQGSEA. V was shortened by 5 bases and J by 7 bases, with 8 bases between the two germline ends. The CDR3 sequence is 10 residues long. In nucleotides, the CDR3 is TGCAGCGTTCTAGGGAATGAAGCTTTCTTT. Translation gives CSVLGNEAFF.

This rearrangement joins TRBV4-1 to TRBJ2-1, with TRBD1 matching 7 bases. Per the germline V gene, CDR1 is MGHRA and CDR2 is YSYEKL. J lost 7 bases, V lost 1 base, and 7 bases had no gene match. CDR3 length equals 15 residues. This CDR3 reads CASSQGGGQLNEQFF. The CDR3 bases are TGCGCCAGCAGCCAAGGAGGGGGACAGCTTAATGAGCAGTTCTTC.

The genes are TRBV30 and TRBJ1-1; D is possibly TRBD1 (6 bases). The CDR3 has 13 amino acids. Germline V gene sequence: CDR1 GTSNPN, CDR2 SVGIG (reference sequence). V was cut by 5 bases and J by 8 bases, with 18 bases left in between. Here the CDR3 reads CAWDIFRGLEAFF. The CDR3 nucleotides read TGTGCCTGGGACATTTTTCGGGGGCTCGAAGCTTTCTTT.

The genes are TRBV10-3 and TRBJ2-3; 9 positions match TRBD1. V was pared by 2 bases and J by 6 bases, with 9 bases of the junction left unmatched. The CDR3 contains 16 residues. The germline V gene encodes CDR1 ENHRY and CDR2 SYGVKD. The CDR3 here is CAISEPRGQGGDTQYF. The CDR3 DNA sequence: TGTGCCATCAGTGAGCCTCGGGGACAGGGCGGTGATACGCAGTATTTT.

The chain recombines TRBV19 with TRBJ2-3, with D maybe TRBD1 (5 bases). Germline V CDR1 and CDR2: LNHDA, SQIVND (reference sequence). CDR3 length: 13 residues. V lost 7 bases to trimming and J lost 2 bases, with 10 bases between them. CDR3 coding DNA: TGTGCCAGTACAGACAGAAACACAGATACGCAGTATTTT. Its protein is CASTDRNTDTQYF.

This sequence joins TRBV12-3 or TRBV12-4 and TRBJ1-1; D might be TRBD1 (6 bases). The CDR3 consists of 15 residues. The V and J ends lost 6 bases and 5 bases respectively, with 19 bases between them. The CDR3 loop reads CASRTGSPGGTEAFF. CDR3 in DNA: TGTGCCAGCAGGACAGGCTCCCCGGGTGGGACTGAAGCTTTCTTT.

This clonotype has more than one count but fewer than ten. This rearrangement joins TRBV6-2 or TRBV6-3 to TRBJ2-2, with TRBD1 matching over 7 bases. This CDR3 contains 14 residues. From germline, CDR1 is MNHEY and CDR2 SVGEGT. Losses at the gene ends were 6 bases for V and 5 bases for J; bases not matched to a gene: 6. CDR3 protein: CASSDRAPTGELFF. For the CDR3, the DNA is TGTGCCAGCAGCGACAGGGCTCCAACCGGGGAGCTGTTTTTT.

This clonotype was seen more than once but under ten times. This chain connects TRBV6-4 to TRBJ1-5; D remains unclear. The V gene's germline CDR1 is MRHNA and CDR2 SNTAGT. Trimming shortened V by 4 bases and J by 7 bases, and 17 bases separated the two germline ends. This CDR3 is 15 amino acids long. CDR3 in DNA: TGTGCCAGCAGTGCAGAGCACGACGGCGGGCAGCCCCAGCATTTT. It codes for CASSAEHDGGQPQHF.

This clonotype appeared many times. The chain has TRBV2 and TRBJ2-1; 12 nucleotides match TRBD2. The CDR3 totals 15 residues. CDR1 is SNHLY and CDR2 is FYNNEI in the germline V gene. J lost 9 bases, V lost 7 bases, and 10 bases had no gene match. This chain's CDR3 is CASKILAGGHIEQFF. Written as DNA, the CDR3 is TGTGCCAGCAAAATTCTAGCGGGAGGGCATATTGAGCAGTTCTTC.

Ten or more counts support this clonotype. The chain employs TRBV5-1 and TRBJ2-1; D unclear. CDR3 length equals 14 residues. Trimming removed 0 bases at V and 0 bases at J, with 4 bases between. The germline V gene encodes CDR1 SGHRS and CDR2 YFSETQ. The CDR3 sequence is CASSLDSSYNEQFF. The CDR3 DNA reads TGCGCCAGCAGCTTGGACAGCTCCTACAATGAGCAGTTCTTC.

This clonotype was picked up many times. V gene TRBV11-2 combines with J gene TRBJ2-7, with D possibly matching TRBD2 (5 bases). Germline-derived CDR1 and CDR2 are SGHAT and FQNNGV. The CDR3 consists of 15 residues. V shed 1 base and J shed 2 bases, with 12 bases lying between them. The chain's CDR3 is CASSLVRARAYEQYF. CDR3 sequence (DNA): TGTGCCAGCAGCTTAGTCCGGGCGCGGGCCTACGAGCAGTACTTC.

The chain recombines TRBV29-1 with TRBJ1-2, with 7 bases that match TRBD1. This CDR3 is 11 amino acids long. The junction had 6 bases not matched to a gene; V was cut back by 6 bases and J by 8 bases. The germline V gene encodes CDR1 SQVTM and CDR2 ANQGSEA. CDR3 protein: CSVFDRVGYTF. CDR3 nucleotide sequence: TGCAGCGTATTCGACAGGGTGGGCTACACCTTC.